Listed below are T cell receptor beta chains from one sample, sequenced in a study of blood T cell repertoires in COVID-19. Sequenced by immunoSEQ multiplex PCR; TCRdb stores in-frame clones only, minus some. The top ten clones hold approximately 2.1% of a sample with some 380,000 clones, nearly 90% of them seen once. Source material: PBMCs or T cells enriched from blood (not recorded which). These receptor sequences come from a woman aged 40 to 50 with acute COVID-19. The CDR3 runs from the conserved cysteine through the conserved F or W. The order of the fields is CDR3 DNA, CDR3 protein, V gene, D gene, clone size, J gene. The D gene is left open where the match is weak. The listing skips clone size in some rows; elsewhere it reads once, few, many or a size class.

DNA: TGTGCCAGCAGCGGCACCGGGACAGGTTCTTCCGAAGCTTTCTTT
CDR3: CASSGTGTGSSEAFF
V: TRBV9
D: TRBD1
size: NA
J: TRBJ1-1

DNA: TGCGCCAGCAGCTTGGGGACAGGGGGGAGTACCCCTGAAGCTTTCTTT
CDR3: CASSLGTGGSTPEAFF
V: TRBV5-1
D: TRBD1
size: NA
J: TRBJ1-1

DNA: TGTGCCAGCAGTTACCTTTATGATGGGGGGGCACAGCCCCAGCATTTT
CDR3: CASSYLYDGGAQPQHF
V: TRBV6-6
D: NA
size: NA
J: TRBJ1-5

DNA: TGTGCCAGCAGTGGACAGGGAGCTGGAAACACCATATATTTT
CDR3: CASSGQGAGNTIYF
V: TRBV25-1
D: TRBD1
size: NA
J: TRBJ1-3

DNA: TGTGCCAGCTTACAACCGGGACAACTAAGCTCCTATAATTCACCCCTCCACTTT
CDR3: CASLQPGQLSSYNSPLHF
V: TRBV21-1
D: NA
size: few
J: TRBJ1-6

DNA: TGTGCCTGGAGTGTGGGGCAGGGGCCCTACGAGCAGTACTTC
CDR3: CAWSVGQGPYEQYF
V: TRBV30
D: NA
size: NA
J: TRBJ2-7

DNA: TGTGCCTGGAACAGGGGTGATGAAAAACTGTTTTTT
CDR3: CAWNRGDEKLFF
V: TRBV30
D: TRBD1
size: NA
J: TRBJ1-4

DNA: TGTGCCAGCATCGGGACAGCTCCGGGTACGCAGTATTTT
CDR3: CASIGTAPGTQYF
V: TRBV2
D: TRBD1
size: once
J: TRBJ2-3

DNA: TGTGCCAGCAGCCTGGGACTTACCACAGATACGCAGTATTTT
CDR3: CASSLGLTTDTQYF
V: TRBV7-9
D: NA
size: NA
J: TRBJ2-3

DNA: TGTGCCAGCAGTGCACAGGGATCCTATGGCTACACCTTC
CDR3: CASSAQGSYGYTF
V: TRBV2
D: NA
size: few
J: TRBJ1-2

DNA: TGCAGTGCTAGAGTTATTGAAGCTTTCTTT
CDR3: CSARVIEAFF
V: TRBV20-1
D: NA
size: NA
J: TRBJ1-1

DNA: TGTGCCAGCAGTGAAGGCCTAGGGGTGGGTCAGCCCCAGCATTTT
CDR3: CASSEGLGVGQPQHF
V: TRBV2
D: NA
size: once
J: TRBJ1-5

DNA: TGTGCCTCCTCGACAGGGGGGAACACTGAAGCTTTCTTT
CDR3: CASSTGGNTEAFF
V: TRBV10-3
D: TRBD1
size: NA
J: TRBJ1-1

DNA: TGTGCCAGCTCACCACGGACAGGGAGTGACTATGGCTACACCTTC
CDR3: CASSPRTGSDYGYTF
V: TRBV18
D: TRBD1
size: NA
J: TRBJ1-2

DNA: TGCGCCAGCAGCGAATCCGGGACAGGGGCCTACGAGCAGTACTTC
CDR3: CASSESGTGAYEQYF
V: TRBV5-1
D: TRBD1
size: NA
J: TRBJ2-7

DNA: TGTGCCAGCAGCTCCCGACAGAATAATGAAAAACTGTTTTTT
CDR3: CASSSRQNNEKLFF
V: TRBV5-4
D: NA
size: NA
J: TRBJ1-4

DNA: TGTGCCAGCAGTTCACTCGACAGCTATGGCTACACCTTC
CDR3: CASSSLDSYGYTF
V: TRBV6-5
D: NA
size: NA
J: TRBJ1-2

DNA: TGTGCCAGTAGTGGCGGACAGGGTTCCTACAATGAGCAGTTCTTC
CDR3: CASSGGQGSYNEQFF
V: TRBV19
D: TRBD1
size: NA
J: TRBJ2-1

DNA: TGTGCCAGCAGCGTTGGCACCTCCTACGAGCAGTACTTC
CDR3: CASSVGTSYEQYF
V: TRBV9
D: NA
size: NA
J: TRBJ2-7

DNA: TGTGCCAGCAGCCAAGATAGCGGCACAGATACGCAGTATTTT
CDR3: CASSQDSGTDTQYF
V: TRBV4-2
D: NA
size: NA
J: TRBJ2-3

DNA: TGTGCCAGCTCCCGGACAGGGGCCACAGATACGCAGTATTTT
CDR3: CASSRTGATDTQYF
V: TRBV18
D: TRBD1
size: NA
J: TRBJ2-3

DNA: TGTGCCAGCAGCGTACAGGGGGCGGGGGAGACCCAGTACTTC
CDR3: CASSVQGAGETQYF
V: TRBV9
D: TRBD1
size: NA
J: TRBJ2-5

DNA: TGTGCCAGCAGCTTAGAGGGGCGTGCCAATGAGCAGTTCTTC
CDR3: CASSLEGRANEQFF
V: TRBV7-2
D: NA
size: NA
J: TRBJ2-1

DNA: TGTGCCAGCAGGAGGCGGGCGAACACTGAAGCTTTCTTT
CDR3: CASRRRANTEAFF
V: TRBV7-9
D: NA
size: NA
J: TRBJ1-1

DNA: TGTGCCATCAGTGAGTCTGGCCAGGGAGGTAACTATGGCTACACCTTC
CDR3: CAISESGQGGNYGYTF
V: TRBV10-3
D: NA
size: NA
J: TRBJ1-2

DNA: TGTGCCAGTAGTATCTCCAGATATAATTCACCCCTCCACTTT
CDR3: CASSISRYNSPLHF
V: TRBV19
D: NA
size: NA
J: TRBJ1-6

DNA: TGTGCCAGCAGCGAACCGGGACAGGGGGTTAAACACTATGGCTACACCTTC
CDR3: CASSEPGQGVKHYGYTF
V: TRBV5-8
D: TRBD1
size: NA
J: TRBJ1-2

DNA: TGTGCCAGCAGCACGAAGCCCTATAGCGGGGGGGATACCGGGGAGCTGTTTTTT
CDR3: CASSTKPYSGGDTGELFF
V: TRBV7-9
D: TRBD2
size: NA
J: TRBJ2-2